This is a list of T cell receptor beta chains from one sample in a study of shared clonotypes between healthy human individuals. Profiling relied on immunoSEQ multiplex PCR, and the TCRdb table lists in-frame clones only, not all of them. The sample carries around 1.5 million clones, 98% recorded once. The sequenced material came from naive CD4+ T cells sorted from blood. These receptors were collected from a man aged 25 to 45 in good health. Both conserved end residues are part of each CDR3. Each record gives: D gene, clone size, J gene, V gene, CDR3 protein, CDR3 DNA. A D gene is named only where the DNA matches it firmly. The listing skips clone size in some rows; elsewhere it reads once, few, many or a size class.

d_call: NA
clone_size: NA
j_call: TRBJ2-7
v_call: TRBV9
cdr3_aa: CASSKGTGGATYEQYF
cdr3_nt: TGTGCCAGCAGCAAGGGGACCGGAGGAGCAACCTACGAGCAGTACTTC

d_call: TRBD1
clone_size: NA
j_call: TRBJ2-2
v_call: TRBV28
cdr3_aa: CASMPVFEGQGAYGELFF
cdr3_nt: TGTGCCAGCATGCCTGTATTTGAGGGACAGGGAGCATACGGGGAGCTGTTTTTT

d_call: TRBD2
clone_size: NA
j_call: TRBJ2-7
v_call: TRBV5-5
cdr3_aa: CASSLGGVGSGRVWDF
cdr3_nt: TGTGCCAGCAGCTTGGGGGGCGTTGGTAGCGGGAGGGTCTGGGACTTC

d_call: TRBD1
clone_size: NA
j_call: TRBJ2-7
v_call: TRBV30
cdr3_aa: CAWSVETGGAYEQYF
cdr3_nt: TGTGCCTGGAGTGTGGAGACAGGGGGCGCCTACGAGCAGTACTTC

d_call: NA
clone_size: once
j_call: TRBJ2-7
v_call: TRBV4-3
cdr3_aa: CASSQDYPAFSYEQYF
cdr3_nt: TGCGCCAGCAGCCAAGATTACCCCGCGTTCTCCTACGAGCAGTACTTC

d_call: NA
clone_size: NA
j_call: TRBJ2-3
v_call: TRBV5-1
cdr3_aa: CASSLERPGPDTQYF
cdr3_nt: TGCGCCAGCAGCTTGGAGCGGCCTGGCCCAGATACGCAGTATTTT

d_call: NA
clone_size: NA
j_call: TRBJ1-2
v_call: TRBV19
cdr3_aa: CASSTAIGGYTF
cdr3_nt: TGTGCCAGTAGTACCGCCATTGGGGGCTACACCTTC

d_call: NA
clone_size: NA
j_call: TRBJ2-3
v_call: TRBV5-5
cdr3_aa: CASSLMGGVSTDTQYF
cdr3_nt: TGTGCCAGCAGCCTGATGGGGGGCGTTTCCACAGATACGCAGTATTTT

d_call: NA
clone_size: NA
j_call: TRBJ2-7
v_call: TRBV18
cdr3_aa: CASSPNSRYEQYF
cdr3_nt: TGTGCCAGCTCACCAAATTCGCGGTACGAGCAGTACTTC

d_call: NA
clone_size: NA
j_call: TRBJ1-3
v_call: TRBV18
cdr3_aa: CASSPRPDNTIYF
cdr3_nt: TGTGCCAGCTCACCAAGACCGGACAACACCATATATTTT

d_call: NA
clone_size: NA
j_call: TRBJ2-7
v_call: TRBV5-1
cdr3_aa: CASSLGGLLTYEQYF
cdr3_nt: TGCGCCAGCAGCTTGGGAGGCCTTTTGACCTACGAGCAGTACTTC

d_call: TRBD1
clone_size: NA
j_call: TRBJ2-1
v_call: TRBV19
cdr3_aa: CASSIRGQGGEQFF
cdr3_nt: TGTGCCAGTAGTATACGTGGACAGGGTGGTGAGCAGTTCTTC

d_call: TRBD1
clone_size: NA
j_call: TRBJ1-4
v_call: TRBV25-1
cdr3_aa: CASKGQVFFEKLFF
cdr3_nt: TGTGCCAGCAAAGGACAGGTATTCTTCGAAAAACTGTTTTTT

d_call: NA
clone_size: NA
j_call: TRBJ2-5
v_call: TRBV11-2
cdr3_aa: CASSLGVSPSQYF
cdr3_nt: TGTGCCAGCAGCTTAGGGGTTTCCCCTTCCCAGTACTTC

d_call: NA
clone_size: NA
j_call: TRBJ1-1
v_call: TRBV6-6
cdr3_aa: CASSGEMNTEAFF
cdr3_nt: TGTGCCAGCAGCGGGGAGATGAACACTGAAGCTTTCTTT

d_call: TRBD2
clone_size: NA
j_call: TRBJ2-7
v_call: TRBV5-4
cdr3_aa: CASRRLAGGPYEQYF
cdr3_nt: TGTGCCAGCAGACGACTAGCGGGAGGGCCTTACGAGCAGTACTTC

d_call: NA
clone_size: NA
j_call: TRBJ2-7
v_call: TRBV6-5
cdr3_aa: CASSYSSQAYSYEQYF
cdr3_nt: TGTGCCAGCAGTTACTCGTCCCAGGCCTACTCCTACGAGCAGTACTTC

d_call: NA
clone_size: once
j_call: TRBJ1-1
v_call: TRBV5-1
cdr3_aa: CASSFSIGGTEAFF
cdr3_nt: TGCGCCAGCAGCTTTTCAATCGGTGGCACTGAAGCTTTCTTT

d_call: TRBD1
clone_size: NA
j_call: TRBJ1-5
v_call: TRBV10-2
cdr3_aa: CASSRQGGGNQPQHF
cdr3_nt: TGCGCCAGCAGTCGACAGGGAGGGGGCAATCAGCCCCAGCATTTT

d_call: TRBD2
clone_size: NA
j_call: TRBJ2-3
v_call: TRBV10-1
cdr3_aa: CASSEIGISGSGTDTQYF
cdr3_nt: TGCGCCAGCAGTGAGATTGGAATTAGCGGGAGTGGCACAGATACGCAGTATTTT

d_call: NA
clone_size: NA
j_call: TRBJ2-7
v_call: TRBV4-1
cdr3_aa: CASSRLPGRTNYEQYF
cdr3_nt: TGCGCCAGCAGCCGCCTACCTGGGCGGACTAACTACGAGCAGTACTTC

d_call: NA
clone_size: NA
j_call: TRBJ1-2
v_call: TRBV30
cdr3_aa: CALSGGDYGYTF
cdr3_nt: TGTGCCTTAAGCGGAGGAGACTATGGCTACACCTTC

d_call: NA
clone_size: NA
j_call: TRBJ2-3
v_call: TRBV29-1
cdr3_aa: CSVGPGLITVSSF
cdr3_nt: TGCAGCGTTGGACCGGGACTCATCACCGTTAGTTCTTTT

d_call: TRBD1
clone_size: NA
j_call: TRBJ2-2
v_call: TRBV29-1
cdr3_aa: CSVASAQGGTGTGELFF
cdr3_nt: TGCAGCGTTGCGTCGGCACAGGGGGGTACGGGCACCGGGGAGCTGTTTTTT

d_call: NA
clone_size: NA
j_call: TRBJ2-1
v_call: TRBV7-2
cdr3_aa: CASSRVRGAQFF
cdr3_nt: TGTGCCAGCAGCAGGGTGCGGGGTGCGCAGTTCTTC

d_call: NA
clone_size: NA
j_call: TRBJ2-5
v_call: TRBV2
cdr3_aa: CASSAERGRETQYF
cdr3_nt: TGTGCCAGCAGTGCCGAGCGAGGTCGGGAGACCCAGTACTTC

d_call: TRBD1
clone_size: NA
j_call: TRBJ2-2
v_call: TRBV15
cdr3_aa: CATSRDRDRGRNTGELFF
cdr3_nt: TGTGCCACCAGCAGAGACCGGGACAGGGGGCGGAACACCGGGGAGCTGTTTTTT

d_call: NA
clone_size: NA
j_call: TRBJ2-2
v_call: TRBV27
cdr3_aa: CASSRTGPGDTGELFF
cdr3_nt: TGTGCCAGCAGTAGAACAGGACCTGGCGACACCGGGGAGCTGTTTTTT